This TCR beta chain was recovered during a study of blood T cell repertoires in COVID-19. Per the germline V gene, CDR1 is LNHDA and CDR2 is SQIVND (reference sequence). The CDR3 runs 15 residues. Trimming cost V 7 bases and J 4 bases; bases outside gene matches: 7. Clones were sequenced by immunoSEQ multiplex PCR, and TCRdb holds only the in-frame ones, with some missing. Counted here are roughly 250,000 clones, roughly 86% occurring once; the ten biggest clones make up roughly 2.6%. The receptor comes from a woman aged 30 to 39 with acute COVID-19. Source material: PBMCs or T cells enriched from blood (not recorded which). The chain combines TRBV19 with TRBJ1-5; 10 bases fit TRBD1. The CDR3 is CASTRTGGLNQPQHF. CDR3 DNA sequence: TGTGCCAGTACGCGGACAGGGGGTTTAAATCAGCCCCAGCATTTT.